This T cell receptor beta chain was documented in a study of T cells after yellow fever vaccination. MiXCR, run by TCRdb on the 5' RACE reads, gives a single entry per CDR3 protein. The sample contains hundreds of thousands of distinct CDR3 sequences, roughly 9.4% of which appear only once. The CDR3 contains 20 residues. Germline V lookup: CDR1 LGHNA, CDR2 YNFKEQ. Trimming shortened V by 3 bases and J by 9 bases, and 33 bases separated the two germline ends. This clonotype was counted ten times or more. The source is a man between 18 and 35 years old who received the YFV17D yellow fever vaccine. The V call is TRBV4-2, the J call TRBJ2-1; D may be TRBD2 (7 bases). The sequences come from PBMCs, collected on the day of the first yellow fever vaccination. The CDR3 coding sequence is TGTGCCAGCAGCCAGGAGCCCCAACGTTTGGGGGGGCTTCCAGGTGGTGAGCAGTTCTTC. It codes for CASSQEPQRLGGLPGGEQFF.